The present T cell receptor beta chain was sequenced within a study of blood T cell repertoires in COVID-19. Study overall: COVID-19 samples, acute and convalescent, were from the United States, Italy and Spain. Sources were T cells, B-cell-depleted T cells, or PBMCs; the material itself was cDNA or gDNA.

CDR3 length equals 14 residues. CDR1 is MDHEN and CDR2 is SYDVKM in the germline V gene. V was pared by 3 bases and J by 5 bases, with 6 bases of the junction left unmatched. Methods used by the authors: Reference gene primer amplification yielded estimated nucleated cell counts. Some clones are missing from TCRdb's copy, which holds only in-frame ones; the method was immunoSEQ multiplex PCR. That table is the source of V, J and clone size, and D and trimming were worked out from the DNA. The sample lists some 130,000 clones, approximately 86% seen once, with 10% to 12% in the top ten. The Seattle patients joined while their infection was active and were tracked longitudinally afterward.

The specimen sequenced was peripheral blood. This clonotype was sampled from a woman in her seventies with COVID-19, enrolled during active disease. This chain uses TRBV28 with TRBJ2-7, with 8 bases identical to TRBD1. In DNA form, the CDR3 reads TGTGCCAGCAGTTTGACAGGGGACCTGAACGAGCAGTACTTC. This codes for CASSLTGDLNEQYF.